This is a list of T cell receptor beta chains from one sample in a study of blood T cell repertoires in COVID-19. Clones were sequenced by immunoSEQ multiplex PCR, and TCRdb holds only the in-frame ones, with some missing. The profile shows about 140,000 clones, more than 80% of them singletons. The sample taken for sequencing was PBMCs or T cells enriched from blood (not recorded which). These TCRs come from a woman aged 18-29 years who had been exposed to COVID-19. Each CDR3 is given with its conserved first and last residue. D genes are given only for firm matches. Not all rows give a size; the values are once, few, many and, for expanded clones, a class.

>TRBJ2-3|NA|TRBV29-1|NA
CSPPVSCSSTDTQYF
TGCAGCCCCCCCGTGAGCTGCTCAAGCACAGATACGCAGTATTTT
>TRBJ1-1|TRBD1|TRBV10-3|NA
CAISPEGQGRSAFF
TGTGCCATCAGTCCCGAAGGACAGGGAAGATCAGCTTTCTTT
>TRBJ2-5|TRBD2|TRBV7-8|NA
CASSLGYQVAGVKETQYF
TGTGCCAGCAGCTTGGGGTACCAGGTAGCGGGCGTTAAAGAGACCCAGTACTTC
>TRBJ2-1|NA|TRBV18|NA
CASSPQRSERASYNEQFF
TGTGCCAGCTCACCACAACGGTCGGAGCGGGCTTCCTACAATGAGCAGTTCTTC
>TRBJ1-2|NA|TRBV30|NA
CAWSVPQGRQGYTF
TGTGCCTGGAGTGTACCTCAGGGGCGGCAAGGCTACACCTTC
>TRBJ1-5|NA|TRBV19|NA
CASNKIPGQLQPQHF
TGTGCCAGTAACAAAATCCCGGGACAACTTCAGCCCCAGCATTTT
>TRBJ2-7|NA|TRBV10-3|NA
CAISLNWARYEQYF
TGTGCCATCAGCCTTAATTGGGCCCGCTACGAGCAGTACTTC
>TRBJ1-2|NA|TRBV29-1|NA
CSVAGSDLNYGYTF
TGCAGCGTTGCAGGGTCCGACCTAAACTATGGCTACACCTTC
>TRBJ2-5|NA|TRBV7-8|NA
CASSLNSVRETQYF
TGTGCCAGCAGCTTAAATAGCGTGAGAGAGACCCAGTACTTC
>TRBJ2-1|TRBD2|TRBV5-1|few
CASSWAGGGNNEQFF
TGCGCCAGCAGCTGGGCTGGCGGGGGGAACAATGAGCAGTTCTTC
>TRBJ2-5|NA|TRBV5-1|NA
CASTPDVQETQYF
TGCGCCAGCACCCCAGATGTTCAAGAGACCCAGTACTTC
>TRBJ2-1|TRBD2|TRBV5-1|NA
CASSSGTSGSYNEQFF
TGCGCCAGCAGCTCCGGGACTAGCGGCTCCTACAATGAGCAGTTCTTC
>TRBJ2-1|NA|TRBV6-2/TRBV6-3|NA
CASSSRDNNEQFF
TGTGCCAGCAGTTCCCGGGACAACAATGAGCAGTTCTTC
>TRBJ2-5|NA|TRBV10-3|NA
CAISDRRRRETQYF
TGTGCCATCAGTGATCGTCGGCGCAGGGAGACCCAGTACTTC
>TRBJ2-5|TRBD1|TRBV11-2|NA
CASSLMPGQGARRETQYF
TGTGCCAGCAGCCTAATGCCGGGACAGGGGGCGCGGCGAGAGACCCAGTACTTC
>TRBJ2-5|NA|TRBV21-1|NA
CASSKEREGETQYF
TGTGCCAGCAGCAAAGAGCGGGAGGGGGAGACCCAGTACTTC
>TRBJ2-2|NA|TRBV28|NA
CASILDSSNTGELFF
TGTGCCAGCATTCTCGACAGCTCGAACACCGGGGAGCTGTTTTTT
>TRBJ1-1|TRBD1|TRBV27|NA
CAIRGQGDTEAFF
TGTGCCATCAGGGGACAGGGTGACACTGAAGCTTTCTTT
>TRBJ2-1|NA|TRBV4-1|NA
CASSQAVALSSYNEQFF
TGCGCCAGCAGCCAAGCGGTAGCGTTGAGCTCCTACAATGAGCAGTTCTTC
>TRBJ2-1|TRBD2|TRBV3-1/TRBV3-2|NA
CASRPLAGGNANEQFF
TGTGCCAGCCGGCCCCTAGCGGGAGGGAATGCTAATGAGCAGTTCTTC
>TRBJ2-7|TRBD2|TRBV11-2|NA
CASSPMGLADEQYF
TGTGCCAGCAGCCCAATGGGACTAGCGGACGAGCAGTACTTC
>TRBJ2-5|NA|TRBV15|NA
CATSRGGNQETQYF
TGTGCCACCAGCAGAGGAGGGAACCAAGAGACCCAGTACTTC
>TRBJ2-1|TRBD1|TRBV10-3|NA
CAISDLDRVRNEQFF
TGTGCCATCAGTGATCTGGACAGGGTCCGAAATGAGCAGTTCTTC
>TRBJ2-7|NA|TRBV20-1|NA
CSARGRGGQYF
TGCAGTGCTAGGGGTAGGGGGGGGCAGTACTTC
>TRBJ1-2|NA|TRBV28|NA
CASCLVRGNYGYTF
TGTGCCAGTTGCCTCGTTCGGGGAAACTATGGCTACACCTTC
>TRBJ1-5|NA|TRBV6-1|NA
CASSEAGGTNQPQHF
TGTGCCAGCAGTGAAGCAGGAGGGACGAATCAGCCCCAGCATTTT
>TRBJ2-4|NA|TRBV4-1|NA
CASSQDGQGDIQYF
TGCGCCAGCAGCCAAGATGGGCAGGGTGACATTCAGTACTTC
>TRBJ1-2|NA|TRBV28|NA
CASSLGGEYGYTF
TGTGCCAGCAGTTTGGGGGGGGAATATGGCTACACCTTC
>TRBJ1-3|NA|TRBV7-9|NA
CASSPQANGNTIYF
TGTGCCAGCAGCCCACAGGCTAATGGAAACACCATATATTTT
>TRBJ2-2|NA|TRBV18|NA
CASSPPLRHHLLTGELFF
TGTGCCAGCTCACCCCCCCTGCGCCACCATCTTTTGACCGGGGAGCTGTTTTTT
>TRBJ2-2|NA|TRBV24-1|NA
CATSNGSWATGELFF
TGTGCCACCTCAAATGGGTCCTGGGCCACCGGGGAGCTGTTTTTT
>TRBJ2-5|TRBD2|TRBV15|NA
CATSRDSAGGETQYF
TGTGCCACCAGCAGAGACTCGGCGGGAGGGGAGACCCAGTACTTC
>TRBJ2-1|TRBD2|TRBV25-1|NA
CASSEAGAAYNEQFF
TGTGCCAGCAGTGAGGCGGGAGCGGCTTACAATGAGCAGTTCTTC
>TRBJ2-1|NA|TRBV15|NA
CATSSQGSYNEQFF
TGTGCCACCAGCAGTCAGGGGAGCTACAATGAGCAGTTCTTC
>TRBJ1-2|NA|TRBV4-2|NA
CASSHEGIVDGYTF
TGTGCCAGCAGCCACGAGGGAATTGTCGATGGCTACACCTTC
>TRBJ1-1|NA|TRBV28|NA
CASWLGGTEAFF
TGTGCCAGCTGGTTGGGGGGCACTGAAGCTTTCTTT
>TRBJ2-2|TRBD1|TRBV24-1|few
CATSGTGDTGELFF
TGTGCCACCAGCGGGACAGGCGACACCGGGGAGCTGTTTTTT